Below are 9 T cell receptor beta chains sequenced from a single sample in a study of blood T cell repertoires in COVID-19. Clones were read by immunoSEQ multiplex PCR, and TCRdb kept only the in-frame ones, dropping some. The sample lists under 85,000 clones; about four fifths were seen once. Sequenced material: peripheral blood. Receptors originate from a man aged 50 or older with acute or convalescent COVID-19.

The V call is TRBV3-1 (or the pseudogene TRBV3-2), the J call TRBJ2-7; D possibly corresponds to TRBD1 (6 bases). This CDR3 spans 17 amino acids. V gave up 4 bases and J gave up 0 bases, with 19 bases separating them. Germline CDR1 is LGHDT and CDR2 is YNNKEL (reference sequence). CDR3 residues: CASSLTSTGASSYEQYF. CDR3 nucleotide sequence: TGTGCCAGCAGCCTCACTTCGACAGGCGCAAGCTCCTACGAGCAGTACTTC.

The chain uses TRBV18 and TRBJ2-3; maybe TRBD1 (6 bases). Between the trimmed V and J ends, which lost 6 bases and 2 bases, there was a span of 12 bases. CDR1 and CDR2 from the germline V gene are KGHSH and LQKENI. CDR3 size: 14 residues. The CDR3 sequence: CASSRSGVTDTQYF. The CDR3 DNA follows: TGTGCCAGCTCTCGTTCAGGGGTCACAGATACGCAGTATTTT.

V is TRBV12-5 and J is TRBJ1-2, with D possibly being TRBD1 (5 bases). V dropped 6 bases and J dropped 6 bases, with 11 bases sitting between them. CDR1 is LGHNT and CDR2 is FRNRAP in the germline V gene. The CDR3 has 12 amino acids. CDR3 residues: CASGTTAHGYTF. The CDR3 bases are TGTGCTAGTGGCACGACAGCCCATGGCTACACCTTC.

CDR3 loop: CAWTPPSRGLAYGYTF. CDR3 sequence (DNA): TGTGCCTGGACGCCCCCCTCCAGGGGATTAGCCTATGGCTACACCTTC. The chain recombines TRBV30 with TRBJ1-2; D perhaps matches TRBD1 (6 bases). V lost 4 bases and J lost 4, with 22 bases in between. The germline V gene encodes CDR1 GTSNPN and CDR2 SVGIG (reference sequence). This CDR3 spans 16 amino acids.

In DNA, the CDR3 is TGTGCCAGCAGACACAGGGTTTCGTCTTATGGCTACACCTTC. Translation: CASRHRVSSYGYTF. The J gene is TRBJ1-2, the V gene TRBV6-5, with a possible D match to TRBD1 (6 bases). V was clipped by 6 bases and J by 5 bases, with 16 bases between them. Germline V gene sequence: CDR1 MNHEY, CDR2 SVGAGI. The CDR3 spans 14 residues.

In its sample, this clone was seen once. This chain joins TRBV7-7 and TRBJ2-2; 8 bases align to TRBD2. In germline, CDR1 is SSHAT, CDR2 FNYEAQ (reference sequence). The CDR3 consists of 16 residues. The junction had 3 bases not matched to a gene; V was cut back by 2 bases and J by 1 base. CDR3 residues: CASSLTSGGNTGELFF. CDR3 DNA sequence: TGTGCCAGCAGCTTAACCAGCGGGGGGAACACCGGGGAGCTGTTTTTT.

As regards this clone: Different DNA sequences within this sample yield the same CDR3. J is TRBJ1-4 and V is TRBV7-8; possible D gene TRBD1, 5 bases. The CDR3 has 16 residues. CDR1 is SGHVS and CDR2 is FQNEAQ in the germline V gene. Between the trimmed V and J ends, which lost 2 bases and 7 bases, there was a span of 17 bases. The CDR3 reads CASSLQPPGQREKLFF. The CDR3 nucleotides read TGTGCCAGCAGCTTACAGCCCCCAGGGCAACGTGAAAAACTGTTTTTT.

The chain uses TRBV19 and TRBJ2-7; weak D call: TRBD1 (5 bases). The germline V gene has CDR1 LNHDA and CDR2 SQIVND (reference sequence). CDR3 length equals 16 residues. V lost 7 bases and J lost 4, with 23 bases in between. CDR3: CASTIRHQGPSYEQYF. The CDR3 coding sequence is TGTGCCAGTACCATCAGACACCAGGGTCCTTCATACGAGCAGTACTTC.

The chain has TRBV20-1 and TRBJ2-7; perhaps TRBD2 as D (5 bases). The CDR3 covers 11 residues. Trimming took off 7 bases at V and 4 bases at J, with 11 bases between the two ends. Germline assignment: CDR1 DFQATT and CDR2 SNEGSKA (reference sequence). The CDR3 is CSVETSYEQYF. CDR3 bases: TGCAGTGTGGAAACTAGTTACGAGCAGTACTTC.